The T cell receptor beta chain under discussion was sequenced for a study of shared clonotypes between healthy human individuals (dated by TCRdb to about 2020). About the study as a whole: The cohort included three men and a couple of women between 18 and 49 years of age. Libraries were prepared and TCR repertoires were sequenced by different laboratories using diverse techniques, in order to increase sequencing depth and limit assay-specific biases. Between about 0.8 and 9 billion PBMCs per donor were obtained by leukapheresis. The study deeply sequenced blood TCR repertoires of about 5 healthy adults to estimate repertoire size and the extent of clonotype sharing between individuals. For each donor, CD4 naive and CD4 memory were each run on three plates, CD8 naive on two plates, and CD8 memory on one plate.

V lost 8 bases and J lost 7 bases; the stretch between them is 20 bases long. CDR1 and CDR2 are drawn from the germline V gene (reference sequence): MNHEY, SMNVEV. Including the terminal cysteine and phenylalanine, the CDR3 comprises 14 residues. The kept DNA is CDR3 alone, 42 bases in frame from the first base. This clone was seen only once. Its antigen is not yet known. No much larger clone exists at a distance of one base, and base qualities are not known. The donors were healthy, HIV-negative adults with no recently reported acute infections or vaccinations. Every donor was a Caucasian adult living in Nashville, Tennessee, USA. Magnetic negative selection was used to enrich CD4+ T cells, after which naive cells were positively selected on CD45RA and the negative fraction became the memory subset. Blood was obtained by leukapheresis, after which PBMCs were separated by Ficoll-Histopaque density gradient centrifugation and cryopreserved in liquid nitrogen vapor phase. Analytical flow cytometry was used to check the purity and quantity of every magnetically sorted T cell population. Each sorted fraction had its genomic DNA isolated and then quantified by UV absorbance on a Nanodrop 2000c.

The study at large found these results: Pairwise subsampling led to the expectation that sequencing depth would affect the degree of clonotype sharing among donors. Incomplete sequencing was indicated by rarefaction of sorted-subset datasets, despite the large sequencing depth. Estimated clonotype richness was generally larger for naive than for memory subsets. Clonotypes shared by all four sorted-subset donors showed higher generation probabilities than non-shared clonotypes. The genetic and exposure-history diversity represented was limited by the small number of donors. About 4.5% of naive CD4, approximately 3.7% of naive CD8, roughly 2.5% of memory CD4, and about 0.4% of memory CD8 clonotypes were shared across several donors. Sampling was restricted to blood, and TCR repertoires in tissues likely differ from the TCR repertoires found in blood.

TCR CDR3 regions were amplified from genomic DNA by multiplex PCR using the deep immunoSEQ assay. For each cell subset, the extracted genomic DNA was distributed evenly across all wells of several immunoSEQ 96-well plates, and each plate served as one replicate. For sorted subsets, around 200 ng genomic DNA, equal to tens of thousands of T cell genomes, was loaded into each replicate PCR. Purified libraries were measured with a Qubit 3.0 fluorometer, size-checked on a Bioanalyzer 2100, and measured again with the KAPA Library Quantification kit. A separate single-read 150-cycle Illumina NextSeq 550 flow cell was used to sequence each immunoSEQ 96-well plate. The original methods were these. The immunoSEQ output contained only junctional sequences without quality scores, so filtering could not match that applied to full-length reads. Sequences were annotated with PyIR, a Python wrapper for IgBLAST v1.9, and V/J genes and CDR3 were assigned using IMGT germline references. Any read was removed if the V/J assignment was weak (E-value above 1e-6), the CDR3 was missing, or the read contained stop codons, out-of-frame junctions, or ambiguous translated residues. A V3J clonotype was defined by an identical inferred V gene, J gene, and CDR3 amino acid sequence. Percentage overlap between repertoires was calculated by dividing the number of shared unique clonotypes by the size of the smaller repertoire. Repertoire richness was assessed with RTK rarefaction, the Chao1 estimator, and Recon v2.1 estimates of unobserved clonotypes. For all TCRbeta clonotypes obtained by the gDNA method from a few donors, generation probabilities were computed with OLGA. TCRdb's version of the immuneACCESS table is confined to in-frame rearrangements and falls short of the full clone set. An unresolved V gene accounts for under half of the shortfall where checked; the remainder is of unknown origin. V, J and clone size were drawn from that table, and D and trimming were deduced from the DNA. The sample yields around 1 million clones; approximately 76% were counted once. The ten largest clones represent approximately 1.5% of the sample.

Source material: memory CD4+ T cells sorted from blood. The label giving this sample's cell subset or site can be read as: CD45RA-negative fraction. The chain is encoded by TRBV27 joined to TRBJ1-2; TRBD1 might be the D gene, on 6 matching bases. This clonotype originated in a man between 18 and 29 years old in good health. At the DNA level, the sequence is TGTGCCAGCTCTCCTCGGGGGGGCCCCCTTGGCTACACCTTC. Translated, this is CASSPRGGPLGYTF.